Presented here are 21 T cell receptor beta chains from one specimen sequenced in a study of OX40 agonist ivuxolimab in advanced cancers. Repertoires were generated with immunoSEQ multiplex PCR, while TCRdb's copy carries only in-frame clones and drops some. This sample has 40,000 to 60,000 clones, with around 80% found just once. The specimen was CD4+ or CD8+ T cells sorted from blood, collected in a trial of the OX40 agonist ivuxolimab. The origin of the receptors is an adult with an advanced solid tumor such as melanoma, head and neck, liver or kidney cancer.

The CDR3 here is CASSLGAGGDYGYTF. CDR3 nucleotides: TGTGCCAGCAGCCTGGGGGCAGGAGGGGACTATGGCTACACCTTC. V usage is TRBV6-6 and J usage is TRBJ1-2; D possibly corresponds to TRBD1 (6 bases). This CDR3 comprises 15 residues. Germline CDR1 is MNHNY and CDR2 is SVGAGI (reference sequence). Trimming removed 6 bases from V and 3 bases from J, with 17 bases in between.

V usage is TRBV29-1 and J usage is TRBJ1-2; 9 bases are a match to TRBD1. Germline CDR1 SQVTM, CDR2 ANQGSEA. CDR3 length equals 13 residues. V lost 6 bases and J lost 4; bases outside the gene matches: 6. In nucleotides, the CDR3 is TGCAGCGTGCACACAGGGGGCGGCTATGGCTACACCTTC. Protein: CSVHTGGGYGYTF.

The chain links TRBV4-3 to TRBJ1-1, with D possibly matching TRBD1 (5 bases). The CDR3 contains 14 residues. V gave up 1 base and J gave up 11 bases, with 17 bases separating them. Germline CDR1 reads LGHNA; CDR2 reads YSLEER. CDR3 loop: CASSQVFQGSRAFF. The CDR3 coding sequence is TGCGCCAGCAGCCAAGTCTTCCAGGGATCGCGGGCTTTCTTT.

V and J are TRBV11-3 and TRBJ2-1; D ambiguous. Looked up from germline, CDR1 is SGHNT and CDR2 is YENEEA. V was trimmed by 3 bases and J by 7 bases, leaving 16 bases between them. CDR3 size: 15 residues. CDR3 in amino acids: CASSFRSSESNEQFF. The CDR3 region has the DNA TGTGCCAGCAGCTTTCGGTCGAGCGAGAGTAATGAGCAGTTCTTC.

Comment on this clone: At one end the junction does not follow the germline gene, possibly because of a read error. This chain uses TRBV2 with TRBJ2-5, with 10 bases matching TRBD2. The end of the DNA fits TRBJ2-7 better, so the J call may be wrong. Germline V lookup: CDR1 SNHLY, CDR2 FYNNEI. The CDR3 consists of 15 residues. The CDR3, as DNA: TGTGCCAGCAATGAACGCGCTAGCGGGAGCAACGAGCAGTACTTC. Its protein is CASNERASGSNEQYF.

This sequence joins TRBV6-1 and TRBJ2-7, with D perhaps TRBD2 (6 bases). V lost 8 bases and J lost 2, with 16 bases in between. From germline, CDR1 is MNHNS and CDR2 SASEGT. The CDR3 is made up of 14 amino acids. In DNA, the CDR3 is TGTGCCAGCTCTCAACGGGACTCGACCTACGAGCAGTACTTC. As protein: CASSQRDSTYEQYF.

The genes are TRBV29-1 and TRBJ1-1; D possibly corresponds to TRBD1 (5 bases). There are 16 residues in the CDR3. Trimming removed 3 bases at V and 5 bases at J, with 22 bases between. The germline CDR1 and CDR2 sequences are SQVTM and ANQGSEA. The CDR3 is CSVEDFREGLVTEAFF. The CDR3 DNA reads as TGCAGCGTTGAGGATTTCAGGGAGGGTTTGGTTACTGAAGCTTTCTTT.

This rearrangement joins TRBV6-1 to TRBJ1-3; 7 bases are a match to TRBD1. This CDR3 contains 14 residues. The V gene's germline CDR1 is MNHNS and CDR2 SASEGT. With V trimmed by 8 bases and J by 2 bases, 6 bases remained unmatched. CDR3 in DNA: TGTGCCAGCCTAGTAGACAGGGCTGGAAACACCATATATTTT. Protein product: CASLVDRAGNTIYF.

V gene TRBV10-2 combines with J gene TRBJ1-6, with TRBD1 identical over 11 bases. The trim removed 5 bases at V and 7 bases at J, leaving 7 bases unmatched. There are 16 residues in the CDR3. The V gene's germline CDR1 is WSHSY and CDR2 SAAADI. The DNA of the CDR3 is TGCGCCAGCAGTCCATCGGACAGGGGGCGAAATTCACCCCTCCACTTT. This encodes CASSPSDRGRNSPLHF.

The chain recombines TRBV7-9 with TRBJ2-1; D could derive from TRBD1 or TRBD2 (5 bases each). Trimming took 1 base from V and 4 from J, leaving 11 bases between them. This CDR3 has 15 residues. Germline V gene sequence: CDR1 SEHNR, CDR2 FQNEAQ (reference sequence). CDR3 sequence reads: CASSLGDGLYNEQFF. The CDR3 coding sequence is TGTGCCAGCAGCTTAGGGGACGGTTTATACAATGAGCAGTTCTTC.

The chain recombines TRBV7-2 with TRBJ2-1; 7 bases line up with TRBD2. Germline CDR1 and CDR2: SGHTA and FQGNSA. CDR3 length: 13 residues. V lost 5 bases to trimming and J lost 9 bases; unmatched junction nucleotides: 7. The CDR3 loop reads CASSPRASGEQFF. Written as DNA, the CDR3 is TGTGCCAGCAGCCCCCGGGCTAGCGGTGAGCAGTTCTTC. The variable domain in full, completed from reference TRBV7-2 and TRBJ2-1, reads GAGVSQSPSNKVTEKGKDVELRCDPISGHTALYWYRQSLGQGLEFLIYFQGNSAPDKSGLPSDRFSAERTGGSVSTLTIQRTQQEDSAVYLCASSPRASGEQFFGPGTRLTVL.

By share, this clone ranks as medium-sized (0.01 to 0.1%). V gene TRBV7-6 combines with J gene TRBJ2-1; 10 bases agree with TRBD2. Germline CDR1 reads SGHVS; CDR2 reads FNYEAQ. The V gene end was trimmed by 4 bases and the J gene end by 5 bases; junction bases not matched to a gene: 11. There are 17 residues in the CDR3. The CDR3 loop is CASSSDTLAGVDNEQFF. CDR3 DNA: TGTGCCAGCAGCTCCGACACGCTAGCGGGAGTGGACAATGAGCAGTTCTTC.

The chain links TRBV6-5 to TRBJ2-3; TRBD2 might be the D (6 bases). The CDR3 covers 15 residues. Trimming shortened V by 2 bases and J by 1 base, and 10 bases separated the two germline ends. Germline assignment: CDR1 MNHEY and CDR2 SVGAGI. Here the CDR3 reads CASSYRASGTDTQYF. The CDR3 region has the DNA TGTGCCAGCAGTTACCGGGCTAGCGGCACAGATACGCAGTATTTT.

The rearrangement joins TRBV9 to TRBJ1-4; TRBD1 aligns across 8 bases. The length of the CDR3 is 17 residues. V lost 0 bases, J lost 3 bases, and 7 bases stayed unmatched. Germline V gene data show CDR1 as SGDLS and CDR2 as YYNGEE. CDR3 sequence reads: CASSVEDRVWANEKLFF. The CDR3 bases are TGTGCCAGCAGCGTAGAGGACAGGGTCTGGGCTAATGAAAAACTGTTTTTT. The full variable domain, with the rest looked up from reference TRBV9 and TRBJ1-4, is DSGVTQTPKHLITATGQRVTLRCSPRSGDLSVYWYQQSLDQGLQFLIQYYNGEERAKGNILERFSAQQFPDLHSELNLSSLELGDSALYFCASSVEDRVWANEKLFFGSGTQLSVL.

The V call is TRBV13, the J call TRBJ1-1; no definite D call. CDR1 is PRHDT, CDR2 FYEKMQ, per germline (reference sequence). CDR3 length: 14 amino acids. V lost 3 bases to trimming and J lost 1 base, with 9 bases between them. CDR3 in DNA: TGTGCCAGCAGCTTCCGGACGGAGAACACTGAAGCTTTCTTT. It translates to CASSFRTENTEAFF.

This clone was counted a few times. The gene calls are TRBV14 and TRBJ1-5, with D hard to call. From germline, CDR1 is SGHDN and CDR2 FVKESK. This CDR3 is built from 15 residues. V was pared by 1 base and J by 2 bases, with 9 bases between. In DNA form, the CDR3 reads TGTGCCAGCAGCCAAGTCAGTACGGGCAATCAGCCCCAGCATTTT. Translating it yields CASSQVSTGNQPQHF.

This chain joins TRBV10-1 and TRBJ1-1; the D is unclear. The V gene lost 2 bases and the J gene lost 10 bases, with 14 bases spanning the gap. Per the germline V gene, CDR1 is WNHNN and CDR2 is SYGVQD (reference sequence). CDR3 length: 13 residues. The CDR3 reads CASSEVEGGVAFF. The CDR3, as DNA: TGCGCCAGCAGTGAGGTCGAAGGCGGGGTAGCTTTCTTT.

This rearrangement joins TRBV28 to TRBJ2-7, with TRBD1 as a possible D gene (6 bases). The CDR3 spans 13 residues. Germline V lookup: CDR1 MDHEN, CDR2 SYDVKM. Deletions cut 5 bases from V and 2 bases from J, with 10 bases between. The CDR3 sequence is CASSQGPTYEQYF. The CDR3 DNA is TGTGCCAGCAGTCAGGGGCCCACCTACGAGCAGTACTTC.

This clone was observed a few times. The V and J genes are TRBV5-5 and TRBJ2-7; no clear D gene. Trimming stripped 4 bases from V and 0 bases from J, with 8 bases between. The CDR3 covers 13 residues. Germline loops: CDR1 SGHKS, CDR2 YYEKEE (reference sequence). The DNA of the CDR3 is TGTGCCAGCAGCCTTGGATCCTCCTACGAGCAGTACTTC. Encoded protein: CASSLGSSYEQYF.

The J gene is TRBJ1-4, the V gene TRBV5-1; D remains unclear. CDR3 size: 14 residues. Germline loops: CDR1 SGHRS, CDR2 YFSETQ. The V end was cut by 5 bases, the J end by 4 bases, with 12 bases between. CDR3 in amino acids: CASSYDDRNEKLFF. As DNA, the CDR3 is TGCGCCAGCAGTTATGACGACCGTAATGAAAAACTGTTTTTT.

In this sample, this clone turned up many times. This chain links TRBV19 with TRBJ1-1, with 7 bases that match TRBD1. In germline, CDR1 is LNHDA, CDR2 SQIVND (reference sequence). The length of the CDR3 is 17 residues. J lost 6 bases, V lost 3 bases, and 16 bases had no gene match. The CDR3 region has the DNA TGTGCCAGTAGTATCTTAATCTACCGAGGGGGCATATCTGAAGCTTTCTTT. It encodes CASSILIYRGGISEAFF.